This TCR beta chain was documented in a study of T cell responses to AZD1222 COVID-19 vaccine. Study-level information: Pooling was applied to second doses at about 4 or about 12 weeks. Regarding the study as a whole: Donors skewed white British and female; clonal diversity was possibly underestimated. Spike-wide coverage was observed for vaccine-associated CD4 TCRs, with dominant responses at 160-218 and 743-854.

This clone came up once. Its antigen remains unidentified. Sequencing was performed with immunoSEQ multiplex PCR; in TCRdb, only in-frame clones are kept and a portion is missing. The sample has 70,000 to 90,000 clones, about nine tenths seen once. There are 13 residues in the CDR3. Germline CDR1 MNHEY, CDR2 SMNVEV (reference sequence). Trimming removed 4 bases at V and 10 bases at J, with 14 bases between. This receptor was identified in an adult in good health. The sample in question was peripheral blood, obtained on day 0 of AZD1222 vaccination. The chain links TRBV27 to TRBJ2-1; D is possibly TRBD1 (6 bases). DNA of the CDR3: TGTGCCAGCAGTTGGATCACAGGGAACGAGCAGTTCTTC. Its protein is CASSWITGNEQFF.